Sequencing of this T cell receptor (beta chain) was carried out in a study of blood T cells in healthy people across ages. Points from the study as a whole: Long-lived and aged donors differed, with more naive CD4+ cells and higher diversity in the long-lived.

The V end was cut by 7 bases, the J end by 1 base, with 17 bases between. In germline, CDR1 is DFQATT, CDR2 SNEGSKA (reference sequence). The CDR3 sequence is 15 residues long. This clonotype was observed a few times. The antigen is undetermined. A second PCR of 7 to 11 cycles used a sample-barcoded 5' primer and a J-beta primer mix. TCRdb fed the 5' RACE reads into MiXCR, producing one record per CDR3 protein. Of roughly 1.7 million distinct CDR3 sequences listed, roughly a third are singletons. The rearrangement uses TRBV20-1 and TRBJ1-5; possibly TRBD1 for D (5 bases). The source is a woman younger than 45 in good health. Sequencing was done on a sample of blood. CDR3 residues: CSGIRDAGSNQPQHF. The CDR3 DNA sequence: TGCAGTGGTATAAGGGACGCGGGGAGCAATCAGCCCCAGCATTTT.